A single sample is the source of the 6 T cell receptor beta chains below, sequenced in a study of T cells and Merkel cell carcinoma outcomes. Libraries were prepared by immunoSEQ multiplex PCR; TCRdb keeps only in-frame clonotypes and omits some of them. The repertoire consists of about 620 clones, with roughly 91% occurring once and the leading ten covering approximately 4.7%. The source material was tumor tissue from Merkel cell carcinoma. These receptors were obtained from a human donor with Merkel cell carcinoma.

This chain links TRBV15 with TRBJ1-1, with 10 bases matching TRBD1. V dropped 3 bases and J dropped 8; count of bases not matched to a gene: 12. Germline V CDR1 and CDR2: LNHNV, YYDKDF (reference sequence). The CDR3 is 16 residues long. CDR3 loop: CATSRRKPDRGQEAFF. CDR3 coding DNA: TGTGCCACCAGCAGGCGCAAACCAGACAGGGGGCAGGAAGCTTTCTTT.

This chain joins TRBV2 and TRBJ2-1; 9 nucleotides line up with TRBD2. Germline assignment: CDR1 SNHLY and CDR2 FYNNEI. V trimming: 6 bases; J trimming: 3 bases; junction bases outside the gene matches: 3. This CDR3 spans 14 amino acids. CDR3 loop: CASSVAGDYNEQFF. The CDR3 region has the DNA TGTGCCAGCAGCGTAGCGGGAGACTACAATGAGCAGTTCTTC.

The chain combines TRBV29-1 with TRBJ1-2; no reliable D call. The CDR3 has 12 residues. The germline V and J ends were trimmed by 5 bases and 7 bases, with 14 bases remaining between them. Germline V gene data show CDR1 as SQVTM and CDR2 as ANQGSEA. DNA of the CDR3: TGCAGCGTTATTTGGACGGTGGGTGGCTACACCTTC. This codes for CSVIWTVGGYTF.

This clone was detected only a few times. The chain links TRBV15 to TRBJ1-2; possible D gene TRBD1, 6 bases. Germline V lookup: CDR1 LNHNV, CDR2 YYDKDF (reference sequence). The CDR3 is 11 amino acids. Trimming took off 2 bases at V and 10 bases at J, with 8 bases between the two ends. Written as DNA, the CDR3 is TGTGCCACCAGCAGACAGGGGAACTACACCTTC. Translation: CATSRQGNYTF.

V and J are TRBV7-9 and TRBJ2-5; D may be TRBD2 (6 bases). V lost 5 bases, J lost 5 bases, and 24 bases lay in between. This CDR3 comprises 17 residues. Germline V gives CDR1 SEHNR, CDR2 FQNEAQ (reference sequence). CDR3: CASSPRFIRRVGETQYF. The CDR3 DNA sequence: TGTGCCAGCAGCCCCAGGTTCATCAGGAGGGTTGGGGAGACCCAGTACTTC.

The rearrangement joins TRBV5-1 to TRBJ1-4; D is possibly TRBD1 (6 bases). Germline values: CDR1 SGHRS, CDR2 YFSETQ. This CDR3 is built from 14 residues. The V end was cut by 0 bases, the J end by 7 bases, with 10 bases between. CDR3 sequence (DNA): TGCGCCAGCAGCTTGGCAGGGGAGGGTGAAAAACTGTTTTTT. This codes for CASSLAGEGEKLFF.